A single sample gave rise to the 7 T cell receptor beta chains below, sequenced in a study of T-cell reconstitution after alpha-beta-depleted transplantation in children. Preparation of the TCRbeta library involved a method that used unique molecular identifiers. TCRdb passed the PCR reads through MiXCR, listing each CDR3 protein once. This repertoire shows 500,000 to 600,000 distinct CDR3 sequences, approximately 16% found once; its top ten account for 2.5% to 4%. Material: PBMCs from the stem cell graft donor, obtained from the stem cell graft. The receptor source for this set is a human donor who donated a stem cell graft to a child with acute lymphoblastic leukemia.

CDR3 in DNA: TGCGCCAGCAGTGAAGCCTTAAATGAGCAGTTCTTC. Its protein is CASSEALNEQFF. The rearrangement uses TRBV10-2 and TRBJ2-1, with unresolved D. Trimming took 3 bases from V and 7 from J, leaving 7 bases between them. This CDR3 comprises 12 residues. Germline CDR1 is WSHSY and CDR2 is SAAADI.

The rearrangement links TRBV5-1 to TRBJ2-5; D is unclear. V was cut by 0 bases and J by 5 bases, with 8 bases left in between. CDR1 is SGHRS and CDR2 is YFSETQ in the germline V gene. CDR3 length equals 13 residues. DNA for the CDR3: TGCGCCAGCAGCTTGGGGCTGTATGAGACCCAGTACTTC. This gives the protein CASSLGLYETQYF.

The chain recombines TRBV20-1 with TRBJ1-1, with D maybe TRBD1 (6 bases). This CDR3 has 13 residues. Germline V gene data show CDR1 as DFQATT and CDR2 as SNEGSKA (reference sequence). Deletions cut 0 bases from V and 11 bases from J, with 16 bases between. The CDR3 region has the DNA TGCAGTGCTAGAGATCTGAGGGGGGCGCGGGCTTTCTTT. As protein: CSARDLRGARAFF.

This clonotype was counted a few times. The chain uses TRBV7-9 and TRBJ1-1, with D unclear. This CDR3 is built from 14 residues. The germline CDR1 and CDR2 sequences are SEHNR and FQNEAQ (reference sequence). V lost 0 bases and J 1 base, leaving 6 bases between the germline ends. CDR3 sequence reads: CASSLAPENTEAFF. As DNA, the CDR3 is TGTGCCAGCAGCTTAGCCCCTGAGAACACTGAAGCTTTCTTT. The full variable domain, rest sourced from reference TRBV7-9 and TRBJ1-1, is DTGVSQNPRHKITKRGQNVTFRCDPISEHNRLYWYRQTLGQGPEFLTYFQNEAQLEKSRLLSDRFSAERPKGSFSTLEIQRTEQGDSAMYLCASSLAPENTEAFFGQGTRLTVV.

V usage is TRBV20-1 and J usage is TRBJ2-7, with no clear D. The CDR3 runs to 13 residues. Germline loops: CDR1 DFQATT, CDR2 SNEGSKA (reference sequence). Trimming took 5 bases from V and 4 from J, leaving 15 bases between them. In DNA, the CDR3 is TGCAGTGCTCCTACGGGCTACGGATACGAGCAGTACTTC. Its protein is CSAPTGYGYEQYF.

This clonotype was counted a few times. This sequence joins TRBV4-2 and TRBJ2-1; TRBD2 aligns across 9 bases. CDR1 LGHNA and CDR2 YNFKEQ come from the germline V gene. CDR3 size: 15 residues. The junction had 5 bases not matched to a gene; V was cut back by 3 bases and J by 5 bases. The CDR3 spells CASSQRLAEDNEQFF. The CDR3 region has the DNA TGTGCCAGCAGCCAGCGACTAGCGGAGGACAATGAGCAGTTCTTC.

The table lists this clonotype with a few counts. The CDR3 nucleotides are TGTGCCAGCAGCCTTAATGGACAGTCCTACGAGCAGTACTTC. Its translation is CASSLNGQSYEQYF. The V and J genes are TRBV3-1 and TRBJ2-7; a possible D gene is TRBD1 (6 bases). In germline, CDR1 is LGHDT, CDR2 YNNKEL (reference sequence). This CDR3 contains 14 residues. With 4 bases removed from V and 1 base from J, the gap between germline ends came to 11 bases.